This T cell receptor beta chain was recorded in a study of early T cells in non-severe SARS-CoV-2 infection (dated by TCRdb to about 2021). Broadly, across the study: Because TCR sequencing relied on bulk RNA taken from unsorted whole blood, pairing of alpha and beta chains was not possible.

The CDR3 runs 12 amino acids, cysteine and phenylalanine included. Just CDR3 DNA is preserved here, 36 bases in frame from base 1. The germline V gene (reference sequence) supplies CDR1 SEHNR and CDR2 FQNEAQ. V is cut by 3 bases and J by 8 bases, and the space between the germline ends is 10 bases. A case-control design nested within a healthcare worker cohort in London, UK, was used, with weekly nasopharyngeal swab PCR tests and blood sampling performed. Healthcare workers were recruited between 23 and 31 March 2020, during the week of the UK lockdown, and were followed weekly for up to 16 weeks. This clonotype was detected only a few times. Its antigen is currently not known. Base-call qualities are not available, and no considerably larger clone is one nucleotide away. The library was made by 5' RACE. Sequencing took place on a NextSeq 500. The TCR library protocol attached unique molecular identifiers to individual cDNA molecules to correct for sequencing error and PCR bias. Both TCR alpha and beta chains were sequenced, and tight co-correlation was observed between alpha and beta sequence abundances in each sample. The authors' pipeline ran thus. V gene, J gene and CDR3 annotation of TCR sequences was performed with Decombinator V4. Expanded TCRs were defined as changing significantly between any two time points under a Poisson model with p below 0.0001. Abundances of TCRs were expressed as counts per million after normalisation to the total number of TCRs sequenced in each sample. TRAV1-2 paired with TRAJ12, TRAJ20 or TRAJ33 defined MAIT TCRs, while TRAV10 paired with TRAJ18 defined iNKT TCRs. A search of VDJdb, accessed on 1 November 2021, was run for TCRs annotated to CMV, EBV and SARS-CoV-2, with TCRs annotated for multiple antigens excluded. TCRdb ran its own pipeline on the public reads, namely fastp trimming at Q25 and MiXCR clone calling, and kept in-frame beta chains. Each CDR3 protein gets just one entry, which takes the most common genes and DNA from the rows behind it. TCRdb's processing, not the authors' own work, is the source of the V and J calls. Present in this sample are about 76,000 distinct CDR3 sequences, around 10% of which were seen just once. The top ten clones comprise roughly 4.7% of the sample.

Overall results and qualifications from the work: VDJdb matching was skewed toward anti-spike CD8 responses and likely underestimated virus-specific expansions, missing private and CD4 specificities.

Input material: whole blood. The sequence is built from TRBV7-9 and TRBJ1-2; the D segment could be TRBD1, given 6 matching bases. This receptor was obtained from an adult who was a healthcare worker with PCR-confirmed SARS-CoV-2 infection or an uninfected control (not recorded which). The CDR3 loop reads CASSFNRDGYTF. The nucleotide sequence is TGTGCCAGCAGCTTTAACAGGGACGGCTACACCTTC.